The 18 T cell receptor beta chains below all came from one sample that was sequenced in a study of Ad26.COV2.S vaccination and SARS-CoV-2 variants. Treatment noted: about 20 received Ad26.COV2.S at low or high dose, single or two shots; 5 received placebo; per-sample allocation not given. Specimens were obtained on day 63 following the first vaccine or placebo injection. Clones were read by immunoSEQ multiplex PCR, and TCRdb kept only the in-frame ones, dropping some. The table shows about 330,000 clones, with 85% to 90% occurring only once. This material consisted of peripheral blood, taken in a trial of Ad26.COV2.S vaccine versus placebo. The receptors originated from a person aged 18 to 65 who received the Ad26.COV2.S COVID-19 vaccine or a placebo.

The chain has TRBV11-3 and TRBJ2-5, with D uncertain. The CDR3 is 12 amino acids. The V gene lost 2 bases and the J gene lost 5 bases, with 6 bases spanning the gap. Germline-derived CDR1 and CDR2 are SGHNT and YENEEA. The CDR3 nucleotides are TGTGCCAGCAGCTTAACTTTGGAGACCCAGTACTTC. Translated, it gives CASSLTLETQYF. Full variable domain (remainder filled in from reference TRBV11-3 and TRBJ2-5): EAGVVQSPRYKIIEKKQPVAFWCNPISGHNTLYWYLQNLGQGPELLIRYENEEAVDDSQLPKDRFSAERLKGVDSTLKIQPAELGDSAVYLCASSLTLETQYFGPGTRLLVL.

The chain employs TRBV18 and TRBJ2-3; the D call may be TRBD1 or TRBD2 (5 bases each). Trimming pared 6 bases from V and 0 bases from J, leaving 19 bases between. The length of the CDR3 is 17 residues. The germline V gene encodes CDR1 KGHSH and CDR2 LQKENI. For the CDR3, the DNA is TGTGCCAGCTCCATTCAGGGACCGGCTTCTAGCACAGATACGCAGTATTTT. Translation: CASSIQGPASSTDTQYF.

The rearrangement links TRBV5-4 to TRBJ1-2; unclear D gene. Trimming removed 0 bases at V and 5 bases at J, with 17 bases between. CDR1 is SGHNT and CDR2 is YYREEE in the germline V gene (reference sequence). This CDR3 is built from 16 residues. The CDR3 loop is CASSLAGSRAVYGYTF. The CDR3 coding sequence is TGTGCCAGCAGCTTGGCCGGGAGCCGGGCGGTTTATGGCTACACCTTC.

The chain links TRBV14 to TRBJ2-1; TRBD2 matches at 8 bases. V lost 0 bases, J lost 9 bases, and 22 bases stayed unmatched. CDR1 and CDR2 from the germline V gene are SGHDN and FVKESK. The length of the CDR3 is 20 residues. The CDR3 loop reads CASSQEGLPGAGGQYIEQFF. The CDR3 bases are TGTGCCAGCAGCCAAGAAGGCCTGCCCGGGGCGGGAGGTCAATATATTGAGCAGTTCTTC.

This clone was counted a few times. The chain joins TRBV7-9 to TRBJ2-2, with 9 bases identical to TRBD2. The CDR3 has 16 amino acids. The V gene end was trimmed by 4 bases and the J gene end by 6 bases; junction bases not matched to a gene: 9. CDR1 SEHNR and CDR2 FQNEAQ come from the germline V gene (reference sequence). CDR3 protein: CASSWVPGLAPGELFF. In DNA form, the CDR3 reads TGTGCCAGCAGCTGGGTCCCGGGACTAGCCCCCGGGGAGCTGTTTTTT.

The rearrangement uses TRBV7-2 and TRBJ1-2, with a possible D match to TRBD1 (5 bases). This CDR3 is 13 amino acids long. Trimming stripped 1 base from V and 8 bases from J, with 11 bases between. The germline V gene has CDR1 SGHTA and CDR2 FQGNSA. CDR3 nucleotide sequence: TGTGCCAGCAGCTTAGGGGAAGGGGCGGGCTACACCTTC. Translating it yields CASSLGEGAGYTF.

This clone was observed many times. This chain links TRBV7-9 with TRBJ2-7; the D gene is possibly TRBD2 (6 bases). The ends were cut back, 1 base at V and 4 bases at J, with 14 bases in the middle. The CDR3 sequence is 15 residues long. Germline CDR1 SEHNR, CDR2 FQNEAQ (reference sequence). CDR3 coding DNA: TGTGCCAGCAGCTTAGGGGCGGGGCTTTATTACGAGCAGTACTTC. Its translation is CASSLGAGLYYEQYF.

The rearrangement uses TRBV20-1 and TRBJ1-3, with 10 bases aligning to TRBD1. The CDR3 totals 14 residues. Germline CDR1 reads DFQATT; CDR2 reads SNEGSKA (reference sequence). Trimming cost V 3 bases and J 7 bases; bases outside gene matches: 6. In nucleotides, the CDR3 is TGCAGTGCTAGTTACTTGGGACAGGGGAACACCATATATTTT. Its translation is CSASYLGQGNTIYF.

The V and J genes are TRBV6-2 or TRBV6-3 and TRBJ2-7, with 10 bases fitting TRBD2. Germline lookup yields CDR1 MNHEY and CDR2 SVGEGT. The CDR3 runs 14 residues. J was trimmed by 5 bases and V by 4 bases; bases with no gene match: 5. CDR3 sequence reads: CASSWALAGHEQYV. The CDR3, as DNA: TGTGCCAGCAGTTGGGCACTAGCGGGACACGAGCAGTACGTC.

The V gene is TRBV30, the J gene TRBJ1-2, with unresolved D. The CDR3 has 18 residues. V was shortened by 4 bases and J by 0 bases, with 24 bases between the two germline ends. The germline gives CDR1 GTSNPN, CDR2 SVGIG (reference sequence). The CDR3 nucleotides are TGTGCCTGGAAATCGATCGGGGTACAGACCCTAGCTAACTATGGCTACACCTTC. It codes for CAWKSIGVQTLANYGYTF.

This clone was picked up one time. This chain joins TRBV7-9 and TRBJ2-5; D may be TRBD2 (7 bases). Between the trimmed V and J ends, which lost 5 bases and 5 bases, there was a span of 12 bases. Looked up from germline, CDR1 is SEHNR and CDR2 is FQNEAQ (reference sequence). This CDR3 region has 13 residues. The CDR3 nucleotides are TGTGCCAGCAGCCGCAGGGGAGGGGAGACCCAGTACTTC. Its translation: CASSRRGGETQYF. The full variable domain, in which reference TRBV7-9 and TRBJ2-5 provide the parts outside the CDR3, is DTGVSQNPRHKITKRGQNVTFRCDPISEHNRLYWYRQTLGQGPEFLTYFQNEAQLEKSRLLSDRFSAERPKGSFSTLEIQRTEQGDSAMYLCASSRRGGETQYFGPGTRLLVL.

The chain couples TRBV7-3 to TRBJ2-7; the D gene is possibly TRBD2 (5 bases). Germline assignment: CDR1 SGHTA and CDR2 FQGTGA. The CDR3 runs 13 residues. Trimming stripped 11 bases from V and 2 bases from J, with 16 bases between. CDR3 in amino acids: CARPRERAYEQYV. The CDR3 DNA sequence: TGTGCCCGCCCACGAGAGAGGGCCTACGAGCAGTACGTC.

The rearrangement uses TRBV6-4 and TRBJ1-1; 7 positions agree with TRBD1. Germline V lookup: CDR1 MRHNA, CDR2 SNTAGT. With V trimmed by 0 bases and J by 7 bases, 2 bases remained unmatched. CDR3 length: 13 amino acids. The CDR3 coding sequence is TGTGCCAGCAGTGACTCCCGGGACAGTGAAGCTTTCTTT. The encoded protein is CASSDSRDSEAFF.

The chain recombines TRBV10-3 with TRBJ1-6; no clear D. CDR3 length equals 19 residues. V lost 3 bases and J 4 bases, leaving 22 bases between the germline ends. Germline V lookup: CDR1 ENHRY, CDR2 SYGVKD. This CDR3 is CAISEDPQPGSRYNSPLHF. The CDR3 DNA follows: TGTGCCATCAGTGAAGACCCACAACCCGGAAGTCGGTATAATTCACCCCTCCACTTT.

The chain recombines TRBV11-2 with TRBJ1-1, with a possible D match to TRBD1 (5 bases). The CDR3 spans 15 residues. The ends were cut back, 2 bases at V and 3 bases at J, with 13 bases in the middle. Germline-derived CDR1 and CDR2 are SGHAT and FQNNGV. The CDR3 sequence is CASSLLAGLDTEAFF. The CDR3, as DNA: TGTGCCAGCAGCTTACTAGCGGGGCTTGACACTGAAGCTTTCTTT.

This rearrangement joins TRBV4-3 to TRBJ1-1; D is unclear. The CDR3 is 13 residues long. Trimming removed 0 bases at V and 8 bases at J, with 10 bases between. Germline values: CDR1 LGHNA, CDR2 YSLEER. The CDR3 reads CASSQEIRSEAFF. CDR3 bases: TGCGCCAGCAGCCAAGAAATCCGGTCCGAAGCTTTCTTT.

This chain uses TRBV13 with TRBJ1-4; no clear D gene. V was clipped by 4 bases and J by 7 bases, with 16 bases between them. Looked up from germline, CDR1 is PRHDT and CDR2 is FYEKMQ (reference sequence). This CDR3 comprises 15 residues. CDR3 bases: TGTGCCAGCAGCTCAAGGACTGAGGGAGGTGAAAAACTGTTTTTT. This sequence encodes CASSSRTEGGEKLFF. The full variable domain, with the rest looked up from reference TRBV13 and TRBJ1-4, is AAGVIQSPRHLIKEKRETATLKCYPIPRHDTVYWYQQGPGQDPQFLISFYEKMQSDKGSIPDRFSAQQFSDYHSELNMSSLELGDSALYFCASSSRTEGGEKLFFGSGTQLSVL.

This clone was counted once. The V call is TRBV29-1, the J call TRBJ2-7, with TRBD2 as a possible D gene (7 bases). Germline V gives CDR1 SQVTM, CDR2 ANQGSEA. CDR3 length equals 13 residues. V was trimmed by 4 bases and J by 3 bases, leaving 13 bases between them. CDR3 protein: CSVAGGSLYEQYF. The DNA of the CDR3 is TGCAGCGTTGCGGGGGGCTCTCTCTACGAGCAGTACTTC.